Below, 10 T cell receptor beta chains from the same sample are listed, as sequenced in a study of glioma-infiltrating T cells. Using RNA template, CDR3s of TCR alpha and beta were amplified with iRepertoire arm-PCR. TCRdb ran MiXCR on the multiplex PCR reads and lists one entry per CDR3 protein. Of around 180,000 distinct CDR3 sequences in the sample, more than 35% were seen once. The sequenced sample was glioma tissue, nonneoplastic brain tissue, or PBMCs (not recorded which). The receptors come from a human donor with low-grade glioma or glioblastoma, undergoing nonglioma brain surgery, or in good health (not recorded which).

J is TRBJ2-7 and V is TRBV12-3 or TRBV12-4; 12 bases line up with TRBD2. CDR3 size: 15 residues. After removal of 5 bases from V and 6 bases from J, the junction contained 8 bases not matched to a gene. This CDR3 is CASSALTSGSGEQYF. CDR3 nucleotides: TGTGCCAGCAGTGCCTTGACTAGCGGGAGTGGCGAGCAGTACTTC.

This clonotype was detected a few times. The chain carries TRBV5-1 and TRBJ2-5; 8 bases match TRBD2. With 4 bases clipped from V and 4 bases from J, the junction kept 15 bases outside the gene matches. Germline loops: CDR1 SGHRS, CDR2 YFSETQ. This CDR3 contains 17 residues. CDR3 amino acids: CASSPQTSGAIRETQYF. The CDR3 bases are TGCGCCAGCAGCCCCCAAACTAGCGGAGCCATAAGAGAGACCCAGTACTTC.

This clonotype was seen a single time. A much larger clone is a single base away; this may be a read error. V and J are TRBV28 and TRBJ1-5; 8 nucleotides align to TRBD1. Per germline, CDR1 MDHEN and CDR2 SYDVKM. The CDR3 sequence is 13 residues long. V lost 7 bases, J lost 6 bases, and 5 bases stayed unmatched. The CDR3 DNA reads TGTGCCAGCATGGACAGGGCGACTCAGCCCCAGCATTTT. It yields the protein CASMDRATQPQHF.

This clonotype was picked up a small number of times. The gene calls are TRBV5-4 and TRBJ1-5; D uncertain. The CDR3 spans 12 residues. Germline lookup yields CDR1 SGHNT and CDR2 YYREEE (reference sequence). Trimming removed 7 bases from V and 5 bases from J, with 10 bases in between. CDR3 amino acids: CASLNADQPQHF. CDR3 sequence (DNA): TGTGCCAGCCTAAATGCGGATCAGCCCCAGCATTTT.

This clonotype was counted at least ten times. The J gene is TRBJ2-3, the V gene TRBV7-2; TRBD2 might be the D (5 bases). This CDR3 region has 15 residues. Deletions cut 5 bases from V and 3 bases from J, with 15 bases between. Germline loops: CDR1 SGHTA, CDR2 FQGNSA. The CDR3 bases are TGTGCCAGCAGCCTTTCGGCTAGCCGGACAGATACGCAGTATTTT. Its protein is CASSLSASRTDTQYF.

This clonotype was counted a few times. J is TRBJ2-3 and V is TRBV12-3 or TRBV12-4; possibly TRBD1 for D (5 bases). Trimming pared 7 bases from V and 5 bases from J, leaving 13 bases between. The length of the CDR3 is 13 residues. CDR3 sequence reads: CASNQQGVDTQYF. The DNA for the CDR3 is TGTGCCAGCAACCAACAAGGGGTAGATACGCAGTATTTT.

About this clonotype: The junction shows a germline mismatch at one end, possibly a read error. This chain connects TRBV24-1 to TRBJ2-5; D unclear. Germline CDR1 KGHDR, CDR2 SFDVKD. The CDR3 is made up of 13 amino acids. Here the CDR3 DNA reads TGTGCCACCAGTGCTAACTACCAAGGGACCCAGTACTTC. Translated, it gives CATSANYQGTQYF.

This chain uses TRBV29-1 with TRBJ2-7; TRBD2 aligns across 8 bases. V shed 7 bases and J 3 bases; nucleotides not matched to a gene: 5. CDR1 is SQVTM and CDR2 is ANQGSEA in the germline V gene. The CDR3 is made up of 12 amino acids. This CDR3 reads CSGQTSDYEQYF. CDR3 nucleotides: TGCAGCGGTCAGACTAGCGACTACGAGCAGTACTTC.

Ten or more counts support this clonotype. V is TRBV5-1 and J is TRBJ2-7, with 9 bases fitting TRBD2. J lost 7 bases, V lost 0 bases, and 5 bases had no gene match. This CDR3 is 14 amino acids long. Germline V gene data show CDR1 as SGHRS and CDR2 as YFSETQ. The CDR3 protein is CASSLVAGAGEQYF. DNA for the CDR3: TGCGCCAGCAGCTTGGTAGCGGGAGCAGGTGAGCAGTACTTC.

This clonotype was observed many times. The chain uses TRBV29-1 and TRBJ2-3; D unclear. From germline, CDR1 is SQVTM and CDR2 ANQGSEA. Trimming took off 7 bases at V and 4 bases at J, with 12 bases between the two ends. The CDR3 covers 12 residues. The CDR3, as DNA: TGCAGCGCTCTGGACGCTCCAGATACGCAGTATTTT. Residues: CSALDAPDTQYF.